The sequence of this T cell receptor beta chain was determined in a study of T-cell reconstitution after alpha-beta-depleted transplantation in children. The library targeted TCRbeta and was prepared with unique molecular identifiers. TCRdb analysed the PCR reads with MiXCR anew, one entry per CDR3 protein. This sample has around 300,000 distinct CDR3 sequences; around 9.1% occur once, and the top ten carry 7% to 9.5%. This CDR3 is 15 amino acids long. Germline V gene lookup returns CDR1 SNHLY and CDR2 FYNNEI. J lost 2 bases, V lost 3 bases, and 4 bases had no gene match. In the case of this clonotype: As yet, its antigen is unknown.

Study observations and caveats: After one year, T-cell counts and TCRbeta diversity mostly came from new T cells. TCRbeta diversity was high at day 60 in some patients (a result of surviving recipient T cells and thymic progenitors). Approximately two months post-transplant, alpha-beta T cells reportedly originated from several hundred expanded graft clones.

The receptor was isolated from a boy less than two years old with acute myeloid leukemia, due to receive a stem cell transplant. This chain links TRBV2 with TRBJ2-3; 8 bases align to TRBD2. The material was PBMCs, obtained before TCRalphabeta/CD19-depleted stem cell transplant. CDR3 sequence reads: CASSDPGGPTDTQYF. CDR3 sequence (DNA): TGTGCCAGCAGTGATCCGGGGGGGCCCACAGATACGCAGTATTTT.